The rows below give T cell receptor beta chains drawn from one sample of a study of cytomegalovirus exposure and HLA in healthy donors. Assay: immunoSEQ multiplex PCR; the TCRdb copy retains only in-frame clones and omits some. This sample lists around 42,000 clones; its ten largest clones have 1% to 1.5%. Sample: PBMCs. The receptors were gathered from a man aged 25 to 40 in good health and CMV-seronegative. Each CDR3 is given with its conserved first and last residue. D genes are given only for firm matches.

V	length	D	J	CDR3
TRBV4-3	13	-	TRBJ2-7	CASSQERGYEQYF
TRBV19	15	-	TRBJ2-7	CASSPSSRSSYEQYF
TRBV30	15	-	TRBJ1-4	CAWSVRRTGNEKLFF
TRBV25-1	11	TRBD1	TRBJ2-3	CASSDQGAQYF
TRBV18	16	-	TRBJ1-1	CASSPRVQGMNTEAFF
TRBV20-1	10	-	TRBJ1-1	CSARRLEAFF
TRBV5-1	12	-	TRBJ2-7	CASSPEGYEQYF
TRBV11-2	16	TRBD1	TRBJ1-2	CASSLGARQGAGGYTF
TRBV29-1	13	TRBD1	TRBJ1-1	CSDSQGARTEAFF
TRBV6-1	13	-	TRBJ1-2	CASKVSWVEGYTF
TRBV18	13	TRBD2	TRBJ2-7	CASSPGLMDEQYF
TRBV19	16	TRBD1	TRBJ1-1	CASRPGTGAVNTEAFF
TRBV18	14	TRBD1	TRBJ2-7	CASSPGTGKDEQYF
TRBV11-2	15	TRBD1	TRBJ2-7	CASSWTGSGSYEQYF
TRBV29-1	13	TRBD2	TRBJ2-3	CSVAGGSSDTQYF
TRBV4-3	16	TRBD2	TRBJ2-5	CASSQDGAGGMETQYF
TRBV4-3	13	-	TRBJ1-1	CASSQDDGTEAFF